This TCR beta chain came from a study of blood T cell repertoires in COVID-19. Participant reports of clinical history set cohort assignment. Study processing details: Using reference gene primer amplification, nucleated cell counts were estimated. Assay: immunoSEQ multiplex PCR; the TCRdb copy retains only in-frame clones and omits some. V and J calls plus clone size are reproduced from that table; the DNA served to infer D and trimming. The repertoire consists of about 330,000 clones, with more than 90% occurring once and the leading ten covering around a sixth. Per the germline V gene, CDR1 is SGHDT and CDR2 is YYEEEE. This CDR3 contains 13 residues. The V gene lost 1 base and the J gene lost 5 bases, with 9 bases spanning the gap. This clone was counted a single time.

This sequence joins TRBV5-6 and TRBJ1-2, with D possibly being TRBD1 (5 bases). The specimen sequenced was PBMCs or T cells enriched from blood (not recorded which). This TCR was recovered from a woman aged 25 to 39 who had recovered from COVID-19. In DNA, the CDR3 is TGTGCCAGCAGCTTGCAGACAGCTTATGGCTACACCTTC. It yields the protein CASSLQTAYGYTF.